These T cell receptor beta chains were read from a single sample in a study of blood T cell repertoires in COVID-19. Sequencing used immunoSEQ multiplex PCR; TCRdb keeps in-frame clones, though not all of them. Of some 390,000 clones listed, about 87% are singletons. The sequenced material came from peripheral blood. Source of these receptors: a human donor in a cohort sampled during active COVID-19. Both conserved end residues are part of each CDR3. A D gene is named only where the DNA matches it firmly. Clone size is stated in some rows and not others, as once, few, many or a class when expanded.

v_gene	abundance	j_gene	d_gene	CDR3aa	CDR3nt
TRBV7-9	NA	TRBJ2-7	NA	CASSLPRWPYEQYF	TGTGCCAGCAGCTTACCCAGGTGGCCCTACGAGCAGTACTTC
TRBV7-9	few	TRBJ2-3	NA	CASSLDIPTDTQYF	TGTGCCAGCAGCTTAGACATACCCACAGATACGCAGTATTTT
TRBV6-5	NA	TRBJ2-1	NA	CASTRVLSNEQFF	TGTGCCAGCACTAGAGTTTTAAGCAATGAGCAGTTCTTC
TRBV6-5	NA	TRBJ2-7	NA	CASSPPGSYEQYF	TGTGCCAGCAGTCCTCCCGGGAGCTACGAGCAGTACTTC
TRBV4-1	once	TRBJ2-3	TRBD2	CASSPKKGTRRPDTQYF	TGCGCCAGCAGCCCAAAGAAGGGGACTAGACGTCCAGATACGCAGTATTTT
TRBV27	NA	TRBJ2-4	TRBD1	CASSAQGVGIQYF	TGTGCCAGCAGTGCACAGGGGGTCGGTATTCAGTACTTC
TRBV15	NA	TRBJ1-2	NA	CATSRGGGEYENYGYTF	TGTGCCACCAGCAGAGGAGGCGGGGAATATGAAAACTATGGCTACACCTTC
TRBV5-1	NA	TRBJ2-7	NA	CASSLVSSFDEQYF	TGCGCCAGCAGCTTGGTTTCTAGCTTTGACGAGCAGTACTTC
TRBV28	NA	TRBJ1-6	NA	CASSPAFQALHF	TGTGCCAGCAGTCCCGCCTTTCAGGCCCTCCACTTT
TRBV7-2	NA	TRBJ2-3	NA	CASSLGGTDTQYF	TGTGCCAGCAGCTTAGGCGGCACAGATACGCAGTATTTT
TRBV2	NA	TRBJ1-2	NA	CASSVRERDYGYTF	TGTGCCAGCAGTGTAAGGGAGAGGGACTATGGCTACACCTTC
TRBV3-1/TRBV3-2	NA	TRBJ2-7	TRBD1	CASSQATGEGQYF	TGTGCCAGCAGCCAGGCGACAGGGGAAGGGCAGTACTTC
TRBV7-2	NA	TRBJ2-1	NA	CASSLIGGFSYNEQFF	TGTGCCAGCAGCTTAATCGGGGGATTCTCCTACAATGAGCAGTTCTTC
TRBV2	few	TRBJ2-2	NA	CASSERPRANTGELFF	TGTGCCAGCAGCGAACGCCCGAGGGCGAACACCGGGGAGCTGTTTTTT
TRBV7-6	NA	TRBJ1-3	NA	CASSLADQADSGNTIYF	TGTGCCAGCAGCTTAGCGGATCAGGCCGACTCTGGAAACACCATATATTTT
TRBV29-1	NA	TRBJ2-3	TRBD2	CSVSETSGGGQYF	TGCAGCGTCTCCGAGACTAGCGGGGGAGGGCAGTATTTT
TRBV30	NA	TRBJ2-2	TRBD2	CAWTRLLAGGTGELFF	TGTGCCTGGACCCGCCTGCTAGCGGGGGGGACCGGGGAGCTGTTTTTT